This TCR beta chain was found in a study of cytomegalovirus exposure and HLA in healthy donors. The CDR3 totals 15 residues. CDR1 SGHRS and CDR2 YFSETQ come from the germline V gene. Unmatched junction bases numbered 2, after V lost 1 base and J lost 6 bases. Primers for the PCR totalled 60 Vbeta and 13 Jbeta. Only in-frame clones appear in the TCRdb table, and some are missing; sequencing was by immunoSEQ multiplex PCR. The sample lists approximately 130,000 clones; 65% to 80% were seen once. Donors consisted of healthy bone marrow donors. With respect to this clone: As yet, its antigen is unknown.

Study-wide points: Data from an earlier analysis indicated that most TCR beta V segments were productive either about 90% or about 30% of the time. Listed as cytomegalovirus-associated were 164 TCR beta chains.

The TCR comes from a woman aged 40 to 49 in good health and CMV-seropositive. Sequencing input: PBMCs. This chain uses TRBV5-1 with TRBJ2-2; TRBD2 aligns across 11 bases. The CDR3 protein is CASSLTSGSSGELFF. As DNA, the CDR3 is TGCGCCAGCAGCTTGACTAGCGGGAGCTCCGGGGAGCTGTTTTTT. Full variable domain (missing parts from reference TRBV5-1 and TRBJ2-2): KAGVTQTPRYLIKTRGQQVTLSCSPISGHRSVSWYQQTPGQGLQFLFEYFSETQRNKGNFPGRFSGRQFSNSRSEMNVSTLELGDSALYLCASSLTSGSSGELFFGEGSRLTVL.